The clone carrying this TCR beta chain has only a few counts. The antigen is unknown. With V trimmed by 7 bases and J by 4 bases, 15 bases remained unmatched. The length of the CDR3 is 16 residues. Germline CDR1 SQVTM, CDR2 ANQGSEA. Making use of molecular barcodes, quantitative 5'-RACE generated TCR beta libraries. A single record per CDR3 protein comes from TCRdb applying MiXCR to the 5' RACE reads. This table holds fewer than 750,000 distinct CDR3 sequences, over 15% found once. The data derive from a study of CD8 T cells in ankylosing spondylitis. Study outcomes and limitations: Clones linked to disease, bearing a CD8+ phenotype, were relatively rare in peripheral blood. Earlier work had already found some motif variants in reactive arthritis synovial fluid and blood. Within ankylosing spondylitis blood, a TCR beta motif made up of seven to nine highly homologous variants appeared to be characteristic. Matched ankylosing spondylitis synovial fluid reportedly contained a significantly enriched population of disease-linked clones.

This clonotype was obtained from a male donor with ankylosing spondylitis. The chain joins TRBV29-1 to TRBJ2-1; 8 bases match TRBD2. The sample consisted of blood, either unsorted or a sorted T cell fraction (not recorded which). CDR3 bases: TGCAGCGGTCGGACTAGCTCGATTAAATCTTACAATGAGCAGTTCTTC. Encoded protein: CSGRTSSIKSYNEQFF.